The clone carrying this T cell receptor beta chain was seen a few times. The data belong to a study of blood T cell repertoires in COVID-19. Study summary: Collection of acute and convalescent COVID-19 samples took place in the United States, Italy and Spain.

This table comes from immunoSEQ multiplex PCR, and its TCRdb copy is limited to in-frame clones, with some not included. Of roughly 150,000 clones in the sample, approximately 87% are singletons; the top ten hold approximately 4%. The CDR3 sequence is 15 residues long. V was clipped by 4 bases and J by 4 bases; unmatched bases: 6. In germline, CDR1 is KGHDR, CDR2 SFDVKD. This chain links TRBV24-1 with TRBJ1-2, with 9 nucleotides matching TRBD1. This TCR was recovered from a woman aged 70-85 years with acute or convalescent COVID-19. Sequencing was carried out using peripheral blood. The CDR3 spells CATSDHTGGGYGYTF. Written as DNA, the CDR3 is TGTGCCACCAGTGACCATACAGGGGGCGGCTATGGCTACACCTTC.